This T cell receptor beta chain was sequenced for a study of T-cell memory formation after mild COVID-19. Overall study context: Clusters were largely donor specific.

TCRdb called the 5' RACE reads again in MiXCR, with one record for every CDR3 protein. The data contain about 200,000 distinct CDR3 sequences, just over 9.5% of them seen just once; the ten biggest clones take up about 3.8%. The CDR3 totals 16 residues. Trimming took off 3 bases at V and 1 base at J, with 15 bases between the two ends. Germline V lookup: CDR1 SGHTA, CDR2 FQGNSA. This clonotype occurred many times. J is TRBJ1-1 and V is TRBV7-2; D perhaps matches TRBD1 (5 bases). This sequence originates from a man between 18 and 35 years old who had mild COVID-19 (a few samples of this study predate the infection). Cell type and time point are not known. The sequenced sample was PBMCs or a T cell subset sorted from them (not recorded which). CDR3 nucleotide sequence: TGTGCCAGCAGCTTCTCCACGGGAACAGGGAACACTGAAGCTTTCTTT. It translates to CASSFSTGTGNTEAFF.